The 28 T cell receptor beta chains reported below all come from one sample, sequenced in a study of PD-L1 blockade in urothelial cancer. The table came from immunoSEQ multiplex PCR; TCRdb's copy has only in-frame clones and leaves some out. This table has 58,000 or so clones, 85% to 90% appearing once. Material: PBMCs, obtained around atezolizumab (anti-PD-L1) treatment. These TCRs come from a man aged 50-60 years with urothelial cancer.

This chain links TRBV30 with TRBJ2-7, with D uncertain. Trimming removed 3 bases at V and 6 bases at J, with 15 bases between. Germline V gives CDR1 GTSNPN, CDR2 SVGIG (reference sequence). The CDR3 has 13 residues. CDR3 sequence: CAWRVVRGGEQYF. In nucleotides, the CDR3 is TGTGCCTGGAGAGTAGTACGAGGCGGCGAGCAGTACTTC.

This clone is medium-sized. J is TRBJ2-1 and V is TRBV18; the match to TRBD1 covers 9 bases. The CDR3 contains 17 residues. The ends lost 4 bases at V and 5 bases at J; junction bases unmatched: 12. The germline gives CDR1 KGHSH, CDR2 LQKENI. In nucleotides, the CDR3 is TGTGCCAGCTCACAACTCGGCTCCGGGACAGGGAACAATGAGCAGTTCTTC. It translates to CASSQLGSGTGNNEQFF. Full variable domain (missing parts from reference TRBV18 and TRBJ2-1): NAGVMQNPRHLVRRRGQEARLRCSPMKGHSHVYWYRQLPEEGLKFMVYLQKENIIDESGMPKERFSAEFPKEGPSILRIQQVVRGDSAAYFCASSQLGSGTGNNEQFFGPGTRLTVL.

The V gene is TRBV2, the J gene TRBJ2-3; 16 nucleotides match TRBD2. The germline gives CDR1 SNHLY, CDR2 FYNNEI. V was pared by 6 bases and J by 4 bases, with 10 bases of the junction left unmatched. The CDR3 has 18 residues. CDR3 amino acids: CASRGTSGRGRRSDTQYF. CDR3 DNA: TGTGCCAGCAGGGGGACTAGCGGGAGGGGGAGAAGGTCAGATACGCAGTATTTT.

This chain joins TRBV6-1 and TRBJ1-2; D possibly corresponds to TRBD1 (5 bases). The CDR3 runs 17 residues. V was trimmed by 2 bases and J by 1 base, leaving 17 bases between them. The V gene's germline CDR1 is MNHNS and CDR2 SASEGT. CDR3 sequence: CASSESDDRYLNYGYTF. The CDR3 bases are TGTGCCAGCAGTGAATCCGATGACAGATACCTTAACTATGGCTACACCTTC.

The chain has TRBV6-1 and TRBJ2-7; 7 nucleotides agree with TRBD2. V shed 3 bases, J shed 5 bases, and the junction held 16 bases outside the gene matches. The CDR3 loop spans 17 amino acids. Germline CDR1 reads MNHNS; CDR2 reads SASEGT. The CDR3 loop reads CASSERGGGPGFNEQYF. The CDR3 DNA reads as TGTGCCAGCAGTGAGCGGGGCGGGGGACCCGGTTTCAACGAGCAGTACTTC.

The chain links TRBV7-8 to TRBJ2-1, with D possibly matching TRBD2 (5 bases). The CDR3 length is 15 residues. V gave up 1 base and J gave up 0 bases, with 7 bases separating them. The V gene's germline CDR1 is SGHVS and CDR2 FQNEAQ. The CDR3, as DNA: TGTGCCAGCAGCTTAGTAGGGAGCTCCTACAATGAGCAGTTCTTC. It translates to CASSLVGSSYNEQFF.

The chain joins TRBV5-1 to TRBJ2-7; D is unresolved. Germline CDR1 reads SGHRS; CDR2 reads YFSETQ. The CDR3 consists of 13 residues. Trimming took 6 bases from V and 0 from J, leaving 10 bases between them. CDR3 sequence: CASNDGFSYEQYF. CDR3 nucleotides: TGCGCCAGCAACGACGGGTTCTCCTACGAGCAGTACTTC. The complete variable domain, with remaining parts taken from reference TRBV5-1 and TRBJ2-7, reads KAGVTQTPRYLIKTRGQQVTLSCSPISGHRSVSWYQQTPGQGLQFLFEYFSETQRNKGNFPGRFSGRQFSNSRSEMNVSTLELGDSALYLCASNDGFSYEQYFGPGTRLTVT.

The chain has TRBV25-1 and TRBJ1-2, with 9 nucleotides matching TRBD1. The CDR3 loop spans 15 amino acids. From germline, CDR1 is MGHDK and CDR2 SYGVNS. V gave up 5 bases and J gave up 6 bases; unmatched junction bases: 10. The CDR3 spells CASSSRDRVYDGYTF. CDR3 nucleotides: TGTGCCAGCAGTAGCCGGGACAGGGTTTATGATGGCTACACCTTC.

J is TRBJ1-2 and V is TRBV14, with D uncertain. Germline V CDR1 and CDR2: SGHDN, FVKESK. V was shortened by 4 bases and J by 4 bases, with 7 bases between the two germline ends. The CDR3 runs to 12 residues. The DNA of the CDR3 is TGTGCCAGCAGCCCGGGTCTCTATGGCTACACCTTC. This translates into CASSPGLYGYTF.

This chain uses TRBV18 with TRBJ1-4; no clear D gene. CDR1 KGHSH and CDR2 LQKENI come from the germline V gene. Deletions cut 3 bases from V and 8 bases from J, with 7 bases between. CDR3 length: 12 residues. The CDR3 region is CASSPLGEKLFF. The CDR3 nucleotides read TGTGCCAGCTCACCTCTCGGGGAAAAACTGTTTTTT.

The rearrangement uses TRBV5-5 and TRBJ2-5; 7 bases are a match to TRBD1. CDR3 size: 13 residues. V trimming: 2 bases; J trimming: 5 bases; junction bases outside the gene matches: 3. CDR1 SGHKS and CDR2 YYEKEE come from the germline V gene (reference sequence). The CDR3 protein is CASSLRGRETQYF. CDR3 DNA sequence: TGTGCCAGCAGCTTAAGGGGGCGGGAGACCCAGTACTTC. Together with reference TRBV5-5 and TRBJ2-5, the CDR3 gives the full variable domain: DAGVTQSPTHLIKTRGQQVTLRCSPISGHKSVSWYQQVLGQGPQFIFQYYEKEERGRGNFPDRFSARQFPNYSSELNVNALLLGDSALYLCASSLRGRETQYFGPGTRLLVL.

V gene TRBV30 combines with J gene TRBJ2-3, with a possible D match to TRBD2 (6 bases). CDR1 and CDR2 (germline): GTSNPN, SVGIG (reference sequence). The CDR3 consists of 13 residues. V was cut by 5 bases and J by 3 bases, with 12 bases left in between. The CDR3 DNA reads TGTGCCTGGCACGGGAGAGTAACAGATACGCAGTATTTT. Protein sequence: CAWHGRVTDTQYF.

V usage is TRBV10-2 and J usage is TRBJ2-1; 14 positions match TRBD2. Germline lookup yields CDR1 WSHSY and CDR2 SAAADI. The CDR3 is 15 residues long. Trimming cost V 7 bases and J 9 bases; bases outside gene matches: 8. The CDR3 spells CASTPGLAGVGEQFF. The CDR3 DNA follows: TGCGCCAGCACCCCGGGACTAGCGGGAGTCGGTGAGCAGTTCTTC.

This chain uses TRBV19 with TRBJ2-1; 16 bases align to TRBD2. With V trimmed by 3 bases and J by 8 bases, 1 base remained unmatched. Germline CDR1 LNHDA, CDR2 SQIVND (reference sequence). This CDR3 is built from 15 residues. CDR3: CASSMGLAGGHEQFF. The CDR3 DNA is TGTGCCAGTAGTATGGGACTAGCGGGAGGGCATGAGCAGTTCTTC.

This chain joins TRBV9 and TRBJ1-2, with 9 bases identical to TRBD1. The CDR3 runs 17 residues. CDR1 and CDR2 (germline): SGDLS, YYNGEE. Trimming cost V 0 bases and J 0 bases; bases outside gene matches: 6. This CDR3 is CASSVARDRASNYGYTF. The CDR3 nucleotides read TGTGCCAGCAGCGTAGCTAGGGACAGGGCCTCTAACTATGGCTACACCTTC.

The chain joins TRBV6-4 to TRBJ2-6; D not resolved. The CDR3 contains 15 residues. With 2 bases removed from V and 4 bases from J, the gap between germline ends came to 9 bases. From germline, CDR1 is MRHNA and CDR2 SNTAGT. DNA of the CDR3: TGTGCCAGCAGTGACGTAGCAGACGGGGCCAACGTCCTGACTTTC. This encodes CASSDVADGANVLTF.

The chain couples TRBV28 to TRBJ2-7; D possibly corresponds to TRBD2 (5 bases). The CDR3 is 15 amino acids. Germline V gene lookup returns CDR1 MDHEN and CDR2 SYDVKM. Trimming took off 2 bases at V and 2 bases at J, with 13 bases between the two ends. CDR3 in DNA: TGTGCCAGCAGTTTAGGGAGCGGCCCCCCCTACGAGCAGTACTTC. Its translation: CASSLGSGPPYEQYF.

Details on this clone: The junction and the germline gene differ at one end; a read error may be behind it. The chain links TRBV6-6 to TRBJ2-5; weak D call: TRBD2 (6 bases). The CDR3 runs to 14 residues. CDR1 is MNHNY, CDR2 SVGAGI, per germline (reference sequence). The CDR3 here is CASSWSGVQENQYF. In DNA form, the CDR3 reads TGTGCCAGCAGCTGGTCGGGGGTCCAAGAGAACCAGTACTTC.

This chain uses TRBV9 with TRBJ2-5, with 7 bases that match TRBD2. The CDR3 consists of 15 residues. Germline lookup yields CDR1 SGDLS and CDR2 YYNGEE. V shed 3 bases and J 5 bases; nucleotides not matched to a gene: 10. The chain's CDR3 is CASSEAWGGRETQYF. The CDR3, as DNA: TGTGCCAGCAGCGAGGCATGGGGGGGGAGGGAGACCCAGTACTTC.

This chain links TRBV4-1 with TRBJ2-5; TRBD2 might be the D (5 bases). This CDR3 is 14 amino acids long. V lost 2 bases to trimming and J lost 3 bases, with 10 bases between them. Per the germline V gene, CDR1 is MGHRA and CDR2 is YSYEKL. Written as DNA, the CDR3 is TGCGCCAGCAGCCAAATAGTTAGCGAAGAGACCCAGTACTTC. It translates to CASSQIVSEETQYF.

The rearrangement links TRBV27 to TRBJ2-7, with D possibly being TRBD2 (6 bases). Looked up from germline, CDR1 is MNHEY and CDR2 is SMNVEV (reference sequence). The V gene lost 6 bases and the J gene lost 6 bases, with 18 bases spanning the gap. The CDR3 covers 14 residues. CDR3 residues: CASSRELRASEQYF. CDR3 nucleotides: TGTGCCAGCAGCCGGGAGCTCCGGGCAAGCGAGCAGTACTTC.

In its sample, this clone was seen once. The J gene is TRBJ1-3, the V gene TRBV6-1; D is uncertain. The germline CDR1 and CDR2 sequences are MNHNS and SASEGT. The CDR3 is made up of 13 amino acids. V dropped 8 bases and J dropped 1 base, with 9 bases sitting between them. The CDR3 is CASEGSSGNTIYF. The CDR3, as DNA: TGTGCCAGCGAAGGGAGTTCTGGAAACACCATATATTTT.

This rearrangement joins TRBV5-1 to TRBJ2-5; D possibly corresponds to TRBD1 (5 bases). Germline lookup yields CDR1 SGHRS and CDR2 YFSETQ. Trimming took 1 base from V and 3 from J, leaving 10 bases between them. This CDR3 contains 14 residues. CDR3 sequence: CASSLMSTEETQYF. DNA of the CDR3: TGCGCCAGCAGCTTGATGTCGACAGAAGAGACCCAGTACTTC. The full variable domain, its missing parts supplied by reference TRBV5-1 and TRBJ2-5, is KAGVTQTPRYLIKTRGQQVTLSCSPISGHRSVSWYQQTPGQGLQFLFEYFSETQRNKGNFPGRFSGRQFSNSRSEMNVSTLELGDSALYLCASSLMSTEETQYFGPGTRLLVL.

This clone was detected only once. The junction does not match germline at one end; this may be a read error. The V gene is TRBV15, the J gene TRBJ1-4; a possible D gene is TRBD1 (5 bases). The CDR3 is 15 residues long. The germline V gene has CDR1 LNHNV and CDR2 YYDKDF (reference sequence). The CDR3 reads CATSRGGGTSEKLFF. The CDR3 nucleotides read TGTGCCACCAGCAGAGGAGGAGGGACTAGTGAAAAACTGTTTTTT.

V usage is TRBV18 and J usage is TRBJ2-6, with D perhaps matching TRBD1 (5 bases). This CDR3 has 15 residues. The V and J ends lost 3 bases and 0 bases respectively, with 6 bases between them. Looked up from germline, CDR1 is KGHSH and CDR2 is LQKENI. As DNA, the CDR3 is TGTGCCAGCTCACCTCAGGGCTCTGGGGCCAACGTCCTGACTTTC. It yields the protein CASSPQGSGANVLTF.

The rearrangement links TRBV27 to TRBJ1-5; D remains ambiguous. The CDR3 is made up of 13 amino acids. Trimming took off 6 bases at V and 0 bases at J, with 6 bases between the two ends. CDR1 and CDR2 from the germline V gene are MNHEY and SMNVEV (reference sequence). The CDR3 DNA reads TGTGCCAGCAGCCGTAATAGCAATCAGCCCCAGCATTTT. The encoded protein is CASSRNSNQPQHF.

The V gene is TRBV5-1, the J gene TRBJ1-2, with a weak D call TRBD1 (6 bases). The length of the CDR3 is 15 residues. The V end was cut by 6 bases, the J end by 8 bases, with 23 bases between. Germline CDR1 reads SGHRS; CDR2 reads YFSETQ. The CDR3 DNA is TGCGCCAGCACCCCCCTAAGCCCAGGGGAAGGCGGCTACACCTTC. The encoded protein is CASTPLSPGEGGYTF.

The chain carries TRBV6-1 and TRBJ1-4; TRBD1 is a possible D gene (5 bases). The CDR3 sequence is 15 residues long. V lost 2 bases, J lost 5 bases, and 12 bases lay in between. Germline CDR1 MNHNS, CDR2 SASEGT. The CDR3 DNA is TGTGCCAGCAGTGAATTGACAGATTCCAATGAAAAACTGTTTTTT. Protein sequence: CASSELTDSNEKLFF.